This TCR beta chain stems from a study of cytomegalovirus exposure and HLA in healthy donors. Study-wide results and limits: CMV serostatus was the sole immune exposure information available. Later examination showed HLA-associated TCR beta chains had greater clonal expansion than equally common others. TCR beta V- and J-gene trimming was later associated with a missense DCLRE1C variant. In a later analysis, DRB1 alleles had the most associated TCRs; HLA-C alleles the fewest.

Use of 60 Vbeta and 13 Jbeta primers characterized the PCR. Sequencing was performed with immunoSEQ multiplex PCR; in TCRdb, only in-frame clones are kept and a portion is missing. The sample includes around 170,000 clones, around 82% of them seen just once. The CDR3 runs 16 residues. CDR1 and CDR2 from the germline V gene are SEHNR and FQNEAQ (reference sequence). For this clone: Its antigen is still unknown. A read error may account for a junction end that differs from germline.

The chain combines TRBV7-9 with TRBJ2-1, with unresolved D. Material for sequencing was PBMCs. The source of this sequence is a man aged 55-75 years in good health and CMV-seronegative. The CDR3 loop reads CSSSLSPDSYRNEQFF. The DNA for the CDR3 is TGTTCCAGCAGCTTATCACCTGACTCTTACCGCAATGAGCAGTTCTTC.